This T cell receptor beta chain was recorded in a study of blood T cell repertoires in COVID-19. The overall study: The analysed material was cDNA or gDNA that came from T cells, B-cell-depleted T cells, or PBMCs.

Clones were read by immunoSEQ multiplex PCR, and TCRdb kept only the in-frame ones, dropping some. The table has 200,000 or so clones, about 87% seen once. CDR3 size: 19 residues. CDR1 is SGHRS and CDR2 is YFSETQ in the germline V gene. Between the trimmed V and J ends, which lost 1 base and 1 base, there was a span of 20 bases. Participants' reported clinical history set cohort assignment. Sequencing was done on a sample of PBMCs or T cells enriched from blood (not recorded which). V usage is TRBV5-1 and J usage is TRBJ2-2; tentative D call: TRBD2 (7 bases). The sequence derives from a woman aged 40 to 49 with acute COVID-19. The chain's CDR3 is CASSLSIGGGGKNTGELFF. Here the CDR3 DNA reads TGCGCCAGCAGCTTGAGTATTGGCGGGGGCGGGAAGAACACCGGGGAGCTGTTTTTT.